This TCR beta chain was found in a study of cytomegalovirus exposure and HLA in healthy donors. Findings and limits, study-wide: Later analysis revealed greater clonal expansion in HLA-associated TCR beta chains than in equally common others. As was reported, the classifier diagnosed cytomegalovirus status with high specificity and sensitivity.

Whereas donors were nominally healthy upon sampling, unrecorded immune exposures were probable. Per the germline V gene, CDR1 is SGHKS and CDR2 is YYEKEE (reference sequence). The length of the CDR3 is 17 residues. The J segment lost 5 bases and the V segment lost 0 bases, leaving 8 bases of the junction unmatched. Amplification used 60 Vbeta primers and 13 Jbeta primers. Sequenced by immunoSEQ multiplex PCR; TCRdb stores in-frame clones only, minus some. The sample shows around 100,000 clones, 85% to 90% of them seen only once. This clone has just one count. Its target is not known. Sequencing was carried out using PBMCs. This sequence joins TRBV5-5 and TRBJ2-5, with 12 positions matching TRBD2. This TCR derives from a man aged 30 to 39 in good health and CMV-seronegative. CDR3 nucleotides: TGTGCCAGCAGCTTGGTAGCTAGCGGGAGGGCCCAGGAGACCCAGTACTTC. Its translation: CASSLVASGRAQETQYF.